Listed below are T cell receptor beta chains from one sample, sequenced in a study of monozygotic twins with inflammatory bowel disease. From the 5' RACE reads, TCRdb lists one entry per CDR3 protein and no DNA. Reported are about 110,000 distinct CDR3 sequences; the ten largest clones contain roughly 12%. The specimen sequenced was blood. The receptors originated from a human donor with ulcerative colitis or Crohn's disease, or a healthy co-twin of an affected twin (not recorded which). The CDR3 runs from the conserved cysteine through the conserved F or W.

CDR3: CASSPPGLPRETQYF
V: TRBV9
J: TRBJ2-5

CDR3: CASSPGGGADYGYTF
V: TRBV5-1
J: TRBJ1-2

CDR3: CASSLEVTGSYNEQFF
V: TRBV5-6
J: TRBJ2-1

CDR3: CASSSTWSGLSNYGYTF
V: TRBV6-1
J: TRBJ1-2

CDR3: CASSLEGPFQETQYF
V: TRBV7-9
J: TRBJ2-5

CDR3: CAWSVWDGYGYTF
V: TRBV30
J: TRBJ1-2

CDR3: CASSFIRNSPLHF
V: TRBV6-5
J: TRBJ1-6

CDR3: CAISSGQGVNTGELFF
V: TRBV10-3
J: TRBJ2-2

CDR3: CASSPTWDSHYNEQFF
V: TRBV7-2
J: TRBJ2-1

CDR3: CASSLGQMWGYTF
V: TRBV7-8
J: TRBJ1-2

CDR3: CASSFLGNHEQFF
V: TRBV7-9
J: TRBJ2-1